What follows is one T cell receptor (beta chain) and its context. The data derive from a study of blood T cell repertoires in COVID-19. About the study: Collection of acute and convalescent COVID-19 samples took place in the United States, Italy and Spain.

The authors' processing: Counts of nucleated cells, estimated from reference gene primer amplification, were obtained. Sequencing was performed with immunoSEQ multiplex PCR; in TCRdb, only in-frame clones are kept and a portion is missing. The DNA was the basis for D and trimming; V, J and clone size are from that table. The sample yields 95,000 to 150,000 clones, roughly 84% seen once. This CDR3 region has 15 residues. Trimming removed 3 bases at V and 5 bases at J, with 20 bases between. CDR1 DFQATT and CDR2 SNEGSKA come from the germline V gene (reference sequence). Sequences were obtained from PBMCs or T cells enriched from blood (not recorded which). The receptor was derived from a woman in her twenties or thirties who had recovered from COVID-19. The J gene is TRBJ2-7, the V gene TRBV20-1; D may be TRBD2 (7 bases). The CDR3 loop is CSASRQGGGWDEQYF. The DNA for the CDR3 is TGCAGTGCTAGTCGCCAGGGCGGGGGCTGGGACGAGCAGTACTTC.